This T cell receptor (beta chain) was captured by sequencing in a study of blood T cell repertoires in COVID-19. Background on the study: The study drew acute and convalescent COVID-19 samples from the United States, Italy and Spain. Sources were T cells, B-cell-depleted T cells, or PBMCs; the material itself was cDNA or gDNA.

Authors' analysis steps: Reference gene primer amplification in the assay estimated nucleated cell counts. Here immunoSEQ multiplex PCR was the method, and the copy in TCRdb shows in-frame clones only, minus some. The V and J calls and the clone size are those of that table, but D and trimming were determined from the DNA. The top ten hold approximately 4% of the sample, which has 250,000 to 350,000 clones, around 87% seen once. The CDR3 has 17 amino acids. The germline V gene encodes CDR1 MNHEY and CDR2 SVGEGT. V shed 5 bases and J shed 2 bases, with 19 bases lying between them. The sequence derives from a woman aged 45-65 years with active or convalescent COVID-19. The chain uses TRBV6-2 or TRBV6-3 and TRBJ2-1; tentative D call: TRBD2 (5 bases). Sequencing used peripheral blood. CDR3 loop: CASSPQAGIKTYNEQFF. The CDR3 DNA reads as TGTGCCAGCAGTCCCCAGGCCGGGATTAAAACCTACAATGAGCAGTTCTTC.